The present TCR beta chain was sequenced within a study of memory CD4+ T cells and cytomegalovirus serostatus. About the study: Donors were healthy Belgian adults, 8 to 10 CMV seropositive and 20 to 25 seronegative.

Single viable CD3+CD4+CD8-CD45RO+ cells were sorted as the memory CD4+ T cells. Findings and limits, study-wide: Median bootstrapped AUC for CMV status was about 0.96 originally, 0.9 to 0.93 US-trained. The CMV-associated TCR signature appears largely within the CD4+ memory repertoire.

Worth noting for this clone: Its antigen remains unknown.

V was clipped by 2 bases and J by 4 bases, with 6 bases between them. Germline CDR1 and CDR2: MNHEY and SMNVEV (reference sequence). The CDR3 consists of 13 residues. Authors' data handling: Out-of-frame sequences were removed, leaving 2 million to 2.5 million distinct TCRbeta sequences. Assay used: immunoSEQ multiplex PCR; TCRdb lists only in-frame clones, some missing. That table furnishes V, J and clone size, whereas the DNA furnished D and trimming. The data contain some 58,000 clones, 75% to 80% of them singletons. The sequence came from an adult in good health and CMV-seronegative. Material for sequencing was memory CD4+ T cells from blood. V is TRBV27 and J is TRBJ1-5; D is ambiguous. For the CDR3, the DNA is TGTGCCAGCAGTTTAAGAGAAAATCAGCCCCAGCATTTT. Protein product: CASSLRENQPQHF.